This TCR beta chain comes out of a study of early T cells in non-severe SARS-CoV-2 infection. Study information: It was bulk RNA from unsorted whole blood that was sequenced, and the chains were unpaired.

Trimming cost V 1 base and J 10 bases, with 25 bases left between them. Germline V lookup: CDR1 LGHDT, CDR2 YNNKEL (reference sequence). This CDR3 contains 17 residues. The TCR library protocol attached unique molecular identifiers to the individual cDNA molecules. Using its own MiXCR run on the 5' RACE reads, TCRdb lists one record per CDR3 protein. The sample has approximately 71,000 distinct CDR3 sequences; about 11% are singletons. This clonotype was seen a handful of times. The sample consisted of whole blood. This chain uses TRBV3-1 with TRBJ1-1; weak D call: TRBD1 (6 bases). The source is an adult who was a healthcare worker with PCR-confirmed SARS-CoV-2 infection or an uninfected control (not recorded which). The CDR3, as DNA: TGTGCCAGCAGCCAAGCTGTTTGGGTTGGGGGCCTTCCTTCAGCTTTCTTT. It yields the protein CASSQAVWVGGLPSAFF.